This paragraph reports one TCR beta chain. Sequenced by immunoSEQ multiplex PCR; TCRdb stores in-frame clones only, minus some. The sample has 84,000 or so clones; about 94% are singletons. These data belong to a study of T cell changes during pregnancy in multiple sclerosis. With 4 bases removed from V and 7 bases from J, the gap between germline ends came to 13 bases. Germline lookup yields CDR1 MNHNS and CDR2 SASEGT. There are 13 residues in the CDR3. The source of this sequence is a female donor with multiple sclerosis, enrolled in a pregnancy study. This rearrangement joins TRBV6-1 to TRBJ1-2; the D gene is possibly TRBD1 (5 bases). The material sequenced was peripheral blood, taken in the third trimester of pregnancy. The CDR3, as DNA: TGTGCCAGCAGTGTTGAAGGGGCAGGTGGCTACACCTTC. As protein: CASSVEGAGGYTF.